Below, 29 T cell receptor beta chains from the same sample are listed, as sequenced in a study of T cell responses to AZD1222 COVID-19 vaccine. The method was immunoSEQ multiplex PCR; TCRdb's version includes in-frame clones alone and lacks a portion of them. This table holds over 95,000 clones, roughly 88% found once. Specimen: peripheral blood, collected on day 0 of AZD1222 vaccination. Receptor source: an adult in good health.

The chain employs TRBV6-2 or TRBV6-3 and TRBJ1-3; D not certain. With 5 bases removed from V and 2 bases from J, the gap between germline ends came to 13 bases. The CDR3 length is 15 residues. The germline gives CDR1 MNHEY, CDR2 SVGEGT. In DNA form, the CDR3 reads TGTGCCAGCAGTAGACCTGGAAGGGCTGGAAACACCATATATTTT. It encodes CASSRPGRAGNTIYF.

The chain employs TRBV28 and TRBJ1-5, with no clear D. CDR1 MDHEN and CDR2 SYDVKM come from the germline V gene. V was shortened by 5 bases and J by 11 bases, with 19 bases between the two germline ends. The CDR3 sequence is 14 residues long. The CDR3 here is CASSLQDRAGAQHF. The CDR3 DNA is TGTGCCAGCAGTCTCCAGGACCGAGCGGGAGCCCAGCATTTT.

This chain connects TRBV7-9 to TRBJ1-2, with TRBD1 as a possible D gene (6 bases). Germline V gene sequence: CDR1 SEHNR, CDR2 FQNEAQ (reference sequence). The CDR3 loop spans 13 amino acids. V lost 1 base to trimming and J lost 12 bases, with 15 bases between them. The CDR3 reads CASSLVGAGLDTF. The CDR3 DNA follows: TGTGCCAGCAGCTTAGTGGGGGCAGGTCTAGACACCTTC.

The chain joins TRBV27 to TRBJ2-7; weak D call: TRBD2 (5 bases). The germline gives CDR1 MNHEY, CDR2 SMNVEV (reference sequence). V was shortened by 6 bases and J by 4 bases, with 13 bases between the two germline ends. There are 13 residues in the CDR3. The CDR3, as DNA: TGTGCCAGCAGCCGAGGGTCTTTGTACGAGCAGTACTTC. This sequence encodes CASSRGSLYEQYF.

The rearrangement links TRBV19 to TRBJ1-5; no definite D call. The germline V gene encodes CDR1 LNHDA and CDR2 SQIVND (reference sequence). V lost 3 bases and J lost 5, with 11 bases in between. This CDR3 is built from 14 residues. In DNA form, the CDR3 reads TGTGCCAGTAGTATTTTGGGTGCCCATCAGCCCCAGCATTTT. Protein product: CASSILGAHQPQHF. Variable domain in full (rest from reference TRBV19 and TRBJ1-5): DGGITQSPKYLFRKEGQNVTLSCEQNLNHDAMYWYRQDPGQGLRLIYYSQIVNDFQKGDIAEGYSVSREKKESFPLTVTSAQKNPTAFYLCASSILGAHQPQHFGDGTRLSIL.

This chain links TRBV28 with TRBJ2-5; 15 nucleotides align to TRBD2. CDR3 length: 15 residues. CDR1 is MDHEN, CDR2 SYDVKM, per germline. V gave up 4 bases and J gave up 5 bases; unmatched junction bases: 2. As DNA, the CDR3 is TGTGCCAGCAGTTGGACTAGCGGGAGGGCGGAGACCCAGTACTTC. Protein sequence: CASSWTSGRAETQYF. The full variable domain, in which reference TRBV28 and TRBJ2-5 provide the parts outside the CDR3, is DVKVTQSSRYLVKRTGEKVFLECVQDMDHENMFWYRQDPGLGLRLIYFSYDVKMKEKGDIPEGYSVSREKKERFSLILESASTNQTSMYLCASSWTSGRAETQYFGPGTRLLVL.

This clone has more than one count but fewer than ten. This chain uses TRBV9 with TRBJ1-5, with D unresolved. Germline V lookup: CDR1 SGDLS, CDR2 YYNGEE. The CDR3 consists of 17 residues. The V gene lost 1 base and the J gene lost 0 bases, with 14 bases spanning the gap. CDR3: CASSVLWSGNSNQPQHF. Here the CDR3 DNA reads TGTGCCAGCAGCGTACTCTGGTCAGGAAATAGCAATCAGCCCCAGCATTTT. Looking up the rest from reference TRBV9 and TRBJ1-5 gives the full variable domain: DSGVTQTPKHLITATGQRVTLRCSPRSGDLSVYWYQQSLDQGLQFLIQYYNGEERAKGNILERFSAQQFPDLHSELNLSSLELGDSALYFCASSVLWSGNSNQPQHFGDGTRLSIL.

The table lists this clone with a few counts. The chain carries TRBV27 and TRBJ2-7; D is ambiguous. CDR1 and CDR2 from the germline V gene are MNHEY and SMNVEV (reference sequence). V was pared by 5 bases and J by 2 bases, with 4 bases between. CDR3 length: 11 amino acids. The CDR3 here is CASSLTYEQYF. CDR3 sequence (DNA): TGTGCCAGCAGTCTAACCTACGAGCAGTACTTC.

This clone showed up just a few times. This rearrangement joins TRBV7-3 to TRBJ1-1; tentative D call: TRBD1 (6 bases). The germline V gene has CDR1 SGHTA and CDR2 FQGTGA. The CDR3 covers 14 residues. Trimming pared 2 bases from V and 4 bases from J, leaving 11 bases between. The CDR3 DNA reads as TGTGCCAGCAGCTTAGGGGGGCAGGGCACTGAAGCTTTCTTT. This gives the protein CASSLGGQGTEAFF.

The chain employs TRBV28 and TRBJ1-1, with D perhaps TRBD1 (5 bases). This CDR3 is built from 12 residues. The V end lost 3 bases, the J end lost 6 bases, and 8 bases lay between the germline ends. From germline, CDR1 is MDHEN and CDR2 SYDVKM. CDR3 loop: CASSFDSSEAFF. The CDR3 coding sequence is TGTGCCAGCAGTTTTGACAGCTCTGAAGCTTTCTTT.

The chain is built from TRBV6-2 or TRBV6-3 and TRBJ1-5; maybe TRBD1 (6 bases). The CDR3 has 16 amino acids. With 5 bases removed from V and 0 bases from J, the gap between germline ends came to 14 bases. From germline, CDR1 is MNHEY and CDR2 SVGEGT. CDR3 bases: TGTGCCAGCAGTGTGGACAGACACTATAGCAATCAGCCCCAGCATTTT. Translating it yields CASSVDRHYSNQPQHF.

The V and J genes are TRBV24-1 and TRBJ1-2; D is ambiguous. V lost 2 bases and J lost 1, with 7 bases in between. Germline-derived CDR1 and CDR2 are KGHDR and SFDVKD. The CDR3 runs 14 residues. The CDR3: CATSDWSGNYGYTF. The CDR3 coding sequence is TGTGCCACCAGTGATTGGAGCGGTAACTATGGCTACACCTTC.

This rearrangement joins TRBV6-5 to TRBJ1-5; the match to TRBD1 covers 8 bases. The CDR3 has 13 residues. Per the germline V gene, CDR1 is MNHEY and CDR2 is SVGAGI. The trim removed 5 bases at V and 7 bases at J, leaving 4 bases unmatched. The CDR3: CASSRTGSQPQHF. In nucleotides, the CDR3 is TGTGCCAGCAGTAGGACAGGGTCCCAGCCCCAGCATTTT.

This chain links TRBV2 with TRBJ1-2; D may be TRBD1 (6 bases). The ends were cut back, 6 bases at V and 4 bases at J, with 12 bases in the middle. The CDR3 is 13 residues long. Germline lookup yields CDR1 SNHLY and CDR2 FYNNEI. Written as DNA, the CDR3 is TGTGCCAGCAGAGGACAGTCAGGCTATGGCTACACCTTC. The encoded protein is CASRGQSGYGYTF.

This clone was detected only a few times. The CDR3 region is CAWSSGTDTEAFF. The CDR3 DNA reads as TGTGCCTGGAGTTCAGGGACGGACACTGAAGCTTTCTTT. The rearrangement uses TRBV30 and TRBJ1-1; D is perhaps TRBD1 (5 bases). Germline V CDR1 and CDR2: GTSNPN, SVGIG (reference sequence). The ends were cut back, 2 bases at V and 3 bases at J, with 10 bases in the middle. The CDR3 covers 13 residues.

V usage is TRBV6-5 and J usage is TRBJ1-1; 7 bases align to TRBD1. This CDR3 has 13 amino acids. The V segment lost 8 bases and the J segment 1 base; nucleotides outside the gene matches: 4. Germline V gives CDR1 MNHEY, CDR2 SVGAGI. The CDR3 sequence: CASARTGNTEAFF. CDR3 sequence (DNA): TGTGCCAGCGCAAGGACAGGGAACACTGAAGCTTTCTTT.

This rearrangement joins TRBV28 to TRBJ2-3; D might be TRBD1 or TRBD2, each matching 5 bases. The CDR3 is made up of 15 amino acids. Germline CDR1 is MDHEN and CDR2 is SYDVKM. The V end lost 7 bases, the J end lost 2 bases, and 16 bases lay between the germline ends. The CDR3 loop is CASNSGDGHTDTQYF. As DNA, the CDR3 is TGTGCCAGCAATTCCGGGGACGGCCACACAGATACGCAGTATTTT.

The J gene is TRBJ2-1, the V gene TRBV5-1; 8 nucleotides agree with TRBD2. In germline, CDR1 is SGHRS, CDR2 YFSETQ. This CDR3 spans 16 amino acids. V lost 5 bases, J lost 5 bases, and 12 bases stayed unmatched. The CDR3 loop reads CASSRLPGGPNNEQFF. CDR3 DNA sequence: TGCGCCAGCAGTCGTCTCCCGGGAGGGCCGAACAATGAGCAGTTCTTC.

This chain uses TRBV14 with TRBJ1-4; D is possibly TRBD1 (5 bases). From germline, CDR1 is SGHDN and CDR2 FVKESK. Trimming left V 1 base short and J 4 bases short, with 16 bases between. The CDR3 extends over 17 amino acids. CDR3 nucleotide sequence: TGTGCCAGCAGCCAAGGGCCCCTCGGGACCGGTAATGAAAAACTGTTTTTT. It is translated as CASSQGPLGTGNEKLFF.

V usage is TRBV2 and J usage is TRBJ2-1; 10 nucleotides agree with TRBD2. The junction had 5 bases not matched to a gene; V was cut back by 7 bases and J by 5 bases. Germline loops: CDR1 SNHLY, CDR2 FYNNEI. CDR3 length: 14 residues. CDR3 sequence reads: CASTWTSGNNEQFF. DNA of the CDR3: TGTGCCAGCACTTGGACTAGCGGTAACAATGAGCAGTTCTTC. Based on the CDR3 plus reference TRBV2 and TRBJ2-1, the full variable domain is EPEVTQTPSHQVTQMGQEVILRCVPISNHLYFYWYRQILGQKVEFLVSFYNNEISEKSEIFDDQFSVERPDGSNFTLKIRSTKLEDSAMYFCASTWTSGNNEQFFGPGTRLTVL.

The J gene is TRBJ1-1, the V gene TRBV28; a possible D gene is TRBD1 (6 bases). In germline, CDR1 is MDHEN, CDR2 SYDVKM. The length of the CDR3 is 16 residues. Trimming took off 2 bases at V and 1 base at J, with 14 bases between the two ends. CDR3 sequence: CASSLMGQRKNTEAFF. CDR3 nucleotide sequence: TGTGCCAGCAGTTTAATGGGACAACGAAAGAACACTGAAGCTTTCTTT.

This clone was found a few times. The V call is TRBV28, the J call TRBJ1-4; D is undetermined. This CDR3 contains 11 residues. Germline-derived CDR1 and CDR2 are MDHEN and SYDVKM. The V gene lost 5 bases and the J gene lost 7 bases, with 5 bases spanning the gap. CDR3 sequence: CASSSVEKLFF. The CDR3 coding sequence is TGTGCCAGCAGTAGCGTTGAAAAACTGTTTTTT.

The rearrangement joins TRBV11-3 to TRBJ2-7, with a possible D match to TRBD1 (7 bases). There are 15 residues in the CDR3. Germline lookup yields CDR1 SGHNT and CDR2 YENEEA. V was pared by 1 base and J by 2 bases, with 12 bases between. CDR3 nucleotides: TGTGCCAGCAGCTTAGCTGCAGGGGGGCCCTACGAGCAGTACTTC. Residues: CASSLAAGGPYEQYF.

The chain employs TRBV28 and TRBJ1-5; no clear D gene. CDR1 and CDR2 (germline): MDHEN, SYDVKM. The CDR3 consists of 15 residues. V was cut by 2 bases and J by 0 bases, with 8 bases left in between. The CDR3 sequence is CASSLIQHSNQPQHF. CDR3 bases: TGTGCCAGCAGTTTAATACAACATAGCAATCAGCCCCAGCATTTT.

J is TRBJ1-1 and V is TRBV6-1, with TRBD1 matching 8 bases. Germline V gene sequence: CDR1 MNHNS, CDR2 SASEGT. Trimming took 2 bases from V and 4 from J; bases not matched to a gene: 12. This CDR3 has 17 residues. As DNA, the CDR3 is TGTGCCAGCAGTGAACGAACAACAAAACAGGGGGTCACTGAAGCTTTCTTT. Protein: CASSERTTKQGVTEAFF.

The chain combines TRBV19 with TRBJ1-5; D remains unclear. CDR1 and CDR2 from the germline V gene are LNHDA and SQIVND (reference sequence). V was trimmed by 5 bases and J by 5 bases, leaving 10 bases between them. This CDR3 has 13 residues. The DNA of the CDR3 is TGTGCCAGTAGTCGAGAGCGTGATCAGCCCCAGCATTTT. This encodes CASSRERDQPQHF.

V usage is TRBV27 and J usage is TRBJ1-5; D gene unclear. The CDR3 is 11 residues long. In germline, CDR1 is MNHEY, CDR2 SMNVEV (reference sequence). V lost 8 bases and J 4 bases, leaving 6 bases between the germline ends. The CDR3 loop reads CASGKNQPQHF. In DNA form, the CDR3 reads TGTGCCAGCGGCAAGAATCAGCCCCAGCATTTT.

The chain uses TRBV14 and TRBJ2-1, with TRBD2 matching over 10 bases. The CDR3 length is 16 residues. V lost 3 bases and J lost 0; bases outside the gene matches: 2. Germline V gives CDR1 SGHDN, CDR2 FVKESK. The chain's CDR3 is CASSQGLASSYNEQFF. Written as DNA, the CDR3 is TGTGCCAGCAGCCAGGGACTAGCGAGCTCCTACAATGAGCAGTTCTTC.

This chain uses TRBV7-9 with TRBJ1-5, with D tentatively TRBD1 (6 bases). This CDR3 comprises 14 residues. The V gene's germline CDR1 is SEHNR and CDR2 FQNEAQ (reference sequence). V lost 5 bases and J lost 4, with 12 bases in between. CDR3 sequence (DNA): TGTGCCAGCAGCGAGACAGGACCTAATCAGCCCCAGCATTTT. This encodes CASSETGPNQPQHF.